The 2 T cell receptor beta chains presented below share a single source sample, sequenced in a study of radiation and T cells in renal cell carcinoma. Stated time point: blood 2 weeks post-SBRT. The sample's treatment: 15 Gy SBRT to primary tumor, nephrectomy 4 weeks later. The repertoire was sequenced with immunoSEQ multiplex PCR; TCRdb's copy has only in-frame clones and lacks some. The sample consists of roughly 130,000 clones, around nine tenths of them appearing once. The sequencing here drew on blood, taken from a patient whose treatment included radiotherapy and nephrectomy. The receptor source for this set is a woman aged 70-85 years with renal cell carcinoma.

This chain joins TRBV6-5 and TRBJ2-3; 7 bases align to TRBD2. Germline loops: CDR1 MNHEY, CDR2 SVGAGI. The V segment lost 8 bases and the J segment 6 bases; nucleotides outside the gene matches: 8. This CDR3 contains 13 residues. CDR3 region: CASSSFGGDTQYF. CDR3 sequence (DNA): TGTGCCAGCTCCTCATTCGGGGGGGATACGCAGTATTTT.

The chain employs TRBV7-9 and TRBJ2-1; TRBD2 matches 8 bases. The CDR3 loop spans 16 amino acids. The germline V gene encodes CDR1 SEHNR and CDR2 FQNEAQ (reference sequence). Trimming took 5 bases from V and 0 from J; bases not matched to a gene: 6. CDR3: CASSPSGGRSYNEQFF. CDR3 DNA sequence: TGTGCCAGCAGCCCGAGCGGGGGCCGCTCCTACAATGAGCAGTTCTTC. The whole variable domain, remainder taken from reference TRBV7-9 and TRBJ2-1, is DTGVSQNPRHKITKRGQNVTFRCDPISEHNRLYWYRQTLGQGPEFLTYFQNEAQLEKSRLLSDRFSAERPKGSFSTLEIQRTEQGDSAMYLCASSPSGGRSYNEQFFGPGTRLTVL.